These T cell receptor beta chains were read from a single sample in a study of blood T cell repertoires in COVID-19. Sequencing was performed with immunoSEQ multiplex PCR; in TCRdb, only in-frame clones are kept and a portion is missing. The top ten hold over 4% of the sample, which has approximately 150,000 clones, about 84% seen once. Sequencing used peripheral blood. Receptor source: a woman aged 45-65 years with acute or convalescent COVID-19. Each CDR3 is given with its conserved first and last residue. The D gene is left open where the match is weak. Clone size is not always given. Where it is, it says once, few, many or a class for expanded clones.

j_gene	d_gene	abundance	v_gene	CDR3aa	CDR3nt
TRBJ2-3	.	.	TRBV29-1	CSVRVSDTQYF	TGCAGCGTGCGAGTTTCTGATACGCAGTATTTT
TRBJ2-5	TRBD1	.	TRBV7-2	CASSSGTGVGETQYF	TGTGCCAGCAGCTCCGGGACAGGGGTTGGCGAGACCCAGTACTTC
TRBJ1-2	.	.	TRBV5-6	CASSLLGGPEGYTF	TGTGCCAGCAGCCTACTCGGAGGGCCTGAAGGCTACACCTTC
TRBJ1-1	.	few	TRBV19	CASSIGPAGTAFF	TGTGCCAGTAGTATAGGCCCCGCCGGTACAGCTTTCTTT
TRBJ1-5	.	.	TRBV6-5	CASSYSRGHSNQPQHF	TGTGCCAGCAGTTACAGCAGGGGCCATAGCAATCAGCCCCAGCATTTT
TRBJ2-7	.	.	TRBV5-6	CASSLAPTSSYEQYF	TGTGCCAGCAGCTTGGCCCCGACTAGCTCCTACGAGCAGTACTTC
TRBJ1-4	TRBD1	.	TRBV6-6	CASRLTGSNEKLFF	TGTGCCAGCAGACTGACAGGGTCTAATGAAAAACTGTTTTTT
TRBJ1-1	TRBD1	.	TRBV28	CASYSLQGLDTEAFF	TGTGCCAGCTACAGTTTACAGGGGTTGGACACTGAAGCTTTCTTT
TRBJ2-3	.	.	TRBV5-1	CASSLAGQSTDTQYF	TGCGCCAGCAGCTTGGCCGGTCAAAGCACAGATACGCAGTATTTT
TRBJ2-3	.	.	TRBV14	CASSLAIDTQYF	TGTGCCAGCAGCTTAGCAATAGATACGCAGTATTTT
TRBJ1-1	.	.	TRBV4-3	CASSQVATGSESEAFF	TGCGCCAGCAGCCAAGTAGCCACAGGGAGCGAGTCTGAAGCTTTCTTT
TRBJ2-1	.	.	TRBV7-3	CASSLPGSSYNEQFF	TGTGCCAGCAGCTTGCCGGGGAGCTCCTACAATGAGCAGTTCTTC
TRBJ2-1	.	.	TRBV7-3	CASSLNTNSYNEQFF	TGTGCCAGCAGCTTAAACACCAACTCCTACAATGAGCAGTTCTTC
TRBJ1-1	.	.	TRBV12-3/TRBV12-4	CASSLMSGTEAFF	TGTGCCAGCAGTTTAATGTCGGGGACTGAAGCTTTCTTT
TRBJ2-1	TRBD1	.	TRBV7-3	CASSLSGQGSKEQFF	TGTGCCAGCAGCTTATCGGGACAGGGCTCTAAAGAGCAGTTCTTC
TRBJ2-7	.	few	TRBV6-1	CASSDWLVHYEQYF	TGTGCCAGCAGTGATTGGCTAGTCCACTACGAGCAGTACTTC
TRBJ2-5	.	once	TRBV18	CASRPGVNEETQYF	TGTGCCAGCCGGCCCGGAGTGAATGAAGAGACCCAGTACTTC
TRBJ1-3	TRBD1	.	TRBV6-6	CASRTGGTTIYF	TGTGCCAGCCGGACAGGGGGGACCACCATATATTTT
TRBJ2-1	TRBD2	.	TRBV6-2/TRBV6-3	CASSYNPAGGNNEQFF	TGTGCCAGCAGTTACAACCCAGCGGGGGGGAACAATGAGCAGTTCTTC
TRBJ1-1	TRBD1	.	TRBV10-3	CATRGHRDRDTEAFF	TGTGCCACCCGAGGCCACCGGGACAGGGACACTGAAGCTTTCTTT
TRBJ1-1	.	.	TRBV15	CATSGSTVTGTEAFF	TGTGCCACCAGCGGATCGACTGTTACGGGGACTGAAGCTTTCTTT
TRBJ2-1	TRBD1	few	TRBV7-9	CASSQGQVYNEQFF	TGTGCCAGCAGCCAAGGACAGGTTTACAATGAGCAGTTCTTC
TRBJ1-3	.	.	TRBV5-1	CASSLGTNSGNTIYF	TGCGCCAGCAGCTTGGGGACAAACTCTGGAAACACCATATATTTT
TRBJ2-5	TRBD2	.	TRBV23-1	CARGSGSGETQYF	TGCGCCAGGGGTAGCGGGAGCGGAGAGACCCAGTACTTC
TRBJ2-2	.	.	TRBV19	CASSRMGKENTGELFF	TGTGCCAGTAGCAGAATGGGCAAGGAGAACACCGGGGAGCTGTTTTTT
TRBJ1-4	TRBD1	.	TRBV27	CASSGRDRGEKLFF	TGTGCCAGCAGTGGCCGGGACAGGGGTGAAAAACTGTTTTTT
TRBJ1-1	TRBD1	.	TRBV27	CASSLVRGSGGTEAFF	TGTGCCAGCAGTTTAGTCCGGGGGTCAGGGGGCACTGAAGCTTTCTTT
TRBJ2-3	TRBD2	.	TRBV19	CASSKGTNTDTQYF	TGTGCCAGTAGTAAGGGGACTAACACAGATACGCAGTATTTT
TRBJ2-5	TRBD2	.	TRBV19	CASRLRGSQETQYF	TGTGCCAGTAGACTGCGGGGGAGTCAAGAGACCCAGTACTTC
TRBJ2-5	.	.	TRBV7-9	CASSVGVAGALQETQYF	TGTGCCAGCAGCGTGGGGGTGGCGGGGGCCTTACAAGAGACCCAGTACTTC
TRBJ2-3	TRBD2	.	TRBV7-3	CASSPGLAGGVDTQYF	TGTGCCAGCAGCCCCGGACTAGCGGGGGGAGTAGATACGCAGTATTTT
TRBJ1-6	.	.	TRBV5-3	CARSLVVHSPLHF	TGTGCCAGAAGCTTGGTCGTTCATTCACCCCTCCACTTT
TRBJ1-1	.	once	TRBV6-5	CASSNEVGGTEAFF	TGTGCCAGCAGCAACGAGGTAGGAGGCACTGAAGCTTTCTTT
TRBJ1-1	TRBD1	.	TRBV5-1	CASSLETGKGWNTEAFF	TGCGCCAGCAGCTTGGAGACAGGGAAGGGTTGGAACACTGAAGCTTTCTTT
TRBJ1-3	.	.	TRBV7-9	CASSLNGPNTIYF	TGTGCCAGCAGCTTAAACGGTCCAAACACCATATATTTT
TRBJ1-4	.	.	TRBV11-2	CASSYTGVTTNEKLFF	TGTGCCAGCAGCTATACCGGGGTTACAACTAATGAAAAACTGTTTTTT
TRBJ1-5	TRBD1	.	TRBV7-9	CASSFGQGSNQPQHF	TGTGCCAGCAGCTTTGGACAGGGGAGCAATCAGCCCCAGCATTTT
TRBJ1-2	.	.	TRBV4-2	CASSQDGVEAGSYGYTF	TGTGCCAGCAGCCAAGATGGAGTGGAGGCAGGATCCTATGGCTACACCTTC
TRBJ2-2	.	.	TRBV24-1	CATSDSGLDTGELFF	TGTGCCACCAGTGATTCCGGGTTGGATACCGGGGAGCTGTTTTTT
TRBJ1-2	.	.	TRBV4-3	CASSQRGTAGNYGYTF	TGCGCCAGCAGCCAAAGGGGGACGGCGGGTAACTATGGCTACACCTTC
TRBJ2-1	TRBD1	.	TRBV9	CASSSGQGTYNEQFF	TGTGCCAGCAGCTCGGGACAGGGGACCTACAATGAGCAGTTCTTC
TRBJ1-2	.	.	TRBV7-9	CASSLGPLNMDSSAGGYTF	TGTGCCAGCAGCTTAGGCCCCCTCAATATGGACAGTTCAGCTGGTGGCTACACCTTC
TRBJ2-1	TRBD2	few	TRBV4-2	CASSRGAGLAGSAEENEQFF	TGTGCCAGCAGCCGGGGGGCGGGACTAGCGGGGTCCGCGGAGGAAAATGAGCAGTTCTTC
TRBJ2-1	TRBD2	.	TRBV18	CASSPPGTSMRNEQFF	TGTGCCAGCTCACCGCCCGGGACTAGCATGAGGAATGAGCAGTTCTTC
TRBJ2-5	TRBD2	.	TRBV18	CASSPDTLAGGRETQYF	TGTGCCAGCTCACCAGACACTCTAGCGGGGGGACGAGAGACCCAGTACTTC
TRBJ2-7	.	.	TRBV28	CASSPLLKQYF	TGTGCCAGCAGCCCACTATTGAAGCAGTACTTC
TRBJ1-2	TRBD1	.	TRBV27	CASSSPGQGFYGYTF	TGTGCCAGCAGTTCTCCGGGACAGGGTTTCTATGGCTACACCTTC
TRBJ1-1	.	few	TRBV9	CASSAEGRRPFF	TGTGCCAGCAGCGCGGAGGGGCGGCGACCTTTCTTT
TRBJ2-3	TRBD2	.	TRBV9	CASSVEALAASTDTQYF	TGTGCCAGCAGCGTCGAGGCACTAGCGGCAAGCACAGATACGCAGTATTTT
TRBJ1-4	TRBD1	.	TRBV5-1	CASSLAPGGQANEKLFF	TGCGCCAGCAGCTTGGCCCCAGGGGGTCAGGCTAATGAAAAACTGTTTTTT
TRBJ1-3	.	few	TRBV7-9	CASSLDIASSRGNTIYF	TGTGCCAGCAGCTTAGATATAGCCTCTTCGAGGGGAAACACCATATATTTT
TRBJ2-7	.	few	TRBV3-1/TRBV3-2	CASSQERTASYEQYF	TGTGCCAGCAGCCAAGAGAGGACAGCTAGCTACGAGCAGTACTTC
TRBJ1-3	.	.	TRBV5-1	CASSPMGSSGNTIYF	TGCGCCAGCAGCCCTATGGGGAGCTCTGGAAACACCATATATTTT
TRBJ1-1	.	.	TRBV19	CASIRTGNTEAFF	TGTGCCAGTATTAGGACTGGTAACACTGAAGCTTTCTTT
TRBJ2-1	.	.	TRBV3-1/TRBV3-2	CASSQGLLGHNEQFF	TGTGCCAGCAGCCAAGGGTTACTAGGCCACAATGAGCAGTTCTTC